This is a list of T cell receptor beta chains from one sample in a study of cytomegalovirus exposure and HLA in healthy donors. Here immunoSEQ multiplex PCR was the method, and the copy in TCRdb shows in-frame clones only, minus some. The table lists roughly 150,000 clones, 80% to 85% of them singletons. The specimen was PBMCs. Source of these receptors: a young woman in good health and CMV-seronegative. Both conserved end residues are part of each CDR3. The D gene is left open where the match is weak. Where a row states a size, it is once, few, many or the class of an expanded clone; other rows omit it.

D gene,J gene,V gene,clone size,CDR3 DNA,CDR3 protein
-,TRBJ1-4,TRBV5-6,-,TGTGCCAGCAGCTTGTCAACAGAGTGGGAAAAACTGTTTTTT,CASSLSTEWEKLFF
-,TRBJ1-2,TRBV5-1,few,TGCGCCAGCAGCCTAGGGGCAGGGGATGTGCGCGGTGGCTACACCTTC,CASSLGAGDVRGGYTF
TRBD1,TRBJ2-7,TRBV2,-,TGTGCCAGCGGACAGGGGCGTCTGACCTACGAGCAGTACTTC,CASGQGRLTYEQYF
TRBD1,TRBJ2-5,TRBV6-1,-,TGTGCCAGCGGCCGACAGGGGGGTTCCGAGACCCAGTACTTC,CASGRQGGSETQYF
TRBD1,TRBJ2-7,TRBV4-2,-,TGTGCCAGCAGCCAAGAGGGCCGGGACAGCCCCTCCTACGAGCAGTACTTC,CASSQEGRDSPSYEQYF
-,TRBJ2-6,TRBV2,-,TGTGCCAGCAGCTACGAGGGGGGACAGTCCCACTCTGGGGCCAACGTCCTGACTTTC,CASSYEGGQSHSGANVLTF
-,TRBJ2-7,TRBV19,-,TGTGCCAGTAGTACTCACACGTCGTACGAGCAGTACTTC,CASSTHTSYEQYF
-,TRBJ1-6,TRBV28,-,TGTGCCAGCAGTCCAGCGTACGGAAATTCACCCCTCCACTTT,CASSPAYGNSPLHF
TRBD1,TRBJ2-4,TRBV2,few,TGTGCCAGCAGTGAAGGCAGGGGGCTAGCCAAAAACATTCAGTACTTC,CASSEGRGLAKNIQYF
TRBD2,TRBJ2-5,TRBV2,-,TGTGCCAGCAGCCTGATAGCGGGCCAAGAGACCCAGTACTTC,CASSLIAGQETQYF
-,TRBJ1-1,TRBV18,-,TGTGCCAGCTCACCAGAGTTCCGTTCAATGAACACTGAAGCTTTCTTT,CASSPEFRSMNTEAFF
-,TRBJ1-1,TRBV28,-,TGTGCATGTGGGGGGGAGGGGAACACTGAAGCTTTCTTT,CACGGEGNTEAFF
TRBD1,TRBJ2-2,TRBV9,-,TGTGCCAGCAGCGTTAAGGGGGCGGCCACCGGGGAGCTGTTTTTT,CASSVKGAATGELFF
TRBD1,TRBJ2-5,TRBV15,-,TGTGCCACTCGAACAGGGGGCCAAGAGACCCAGTACTTC,CATRTGGQETQYF
-,TRBJ2-7,TRBV13,-,TGTGCCAGCAGCTTGAAAGGGAGCTCCTACGAGCAGTACTTC,CASSLKGSSYEQYF
TRBD1,TRBJ1-1,TRBV27,once,TGTGCCAGCAGTTTATCGATACCCTTACAGGGGGCAGGCACTGAAGCTTTCTTT,CASSLSIPLQGAGTEAFF